This T cell receptor beta chain was identified during a study of T cell changes during pregnancy in multiple sclerosis. CDR1 is MDHEN, CDR2 SYDVKM, per germline. CDR3 size: 15 residues. V was pared by 5 bases and J by 5 bases, with 2 bases of the junction left unmatched. The repertoire was sequenced with immunoSEQ multiplex PCR; TCRdb's copy has only in-frame clones and lacks some. The table lists fewer than 40,000 clones, approximately 86% of them singletons, with about a tenth in the top ten. The origin of this receptor is a female donor with multiple sclerosis, enrolled in a pregnancy study. V usage is TRBV28 and J usage is TRBJ2-1; 14 bases agree with TRBD2. Sequencing used CD8+ T cells from peripheral blood mononuclear cells, obtained in the first trimester of pregnancy. This CDR3 reads CASSGTSGRHNEQFF. CDR3 in DNA: TGTGCCAGCAGTGGGACTAGCGGGAGACACAATGAGCAGTTCTTC.